This T cell receptor beta chain originates from a study of T-cell reconstitution after alpha-beta-depleted transplantation in children. Unique molecular identifiers were used to barcode this TCRbeta library. A single record per CDR3 protein comes from TCRdb applying MiXCR to the PCR reads. The sample includes about 900,000 distinct CDR3 sequences, about 29% of them seen just once. The length of the CDR3 is 15 residues. The germline gives CDR1 SGHTA, CDR2 FQGNSA. J was trimmed by 5 bases and V by 1 base; bases with no gene match: 7. J is TRBJ2-7 and V is TRBV7-2; 8 positions match TRBD2. The origin of this receptor is a boy younger than two who had a stem cell transplant for SCID, so the T cells may come from the graft donor. This material consisted of PBMCs, mostly from graft donor cells, taken 360 days after TCRalphabeta/CD19-depleted stem cell transplant. CDR3 coding DNA: TGTGCCAGCAGCTTAGTCCCGGGACTAGTCGACGAGCAGTACTTC. As protein: CASSLVPGLVDEQYF. The full variable domain, completed using reference TRBV7-2 and TRBJ2-7, is GAGVSQSPSNKVTEKGKDVELRCDPISGHTALYWYRQSLGQGLEFLIYFQGNSAPDKSGLPSDRFSAERTGGSVSTLTIQRTQQEDSAVYLCASSLVPGLVDEQYFGPGTRLTVT.